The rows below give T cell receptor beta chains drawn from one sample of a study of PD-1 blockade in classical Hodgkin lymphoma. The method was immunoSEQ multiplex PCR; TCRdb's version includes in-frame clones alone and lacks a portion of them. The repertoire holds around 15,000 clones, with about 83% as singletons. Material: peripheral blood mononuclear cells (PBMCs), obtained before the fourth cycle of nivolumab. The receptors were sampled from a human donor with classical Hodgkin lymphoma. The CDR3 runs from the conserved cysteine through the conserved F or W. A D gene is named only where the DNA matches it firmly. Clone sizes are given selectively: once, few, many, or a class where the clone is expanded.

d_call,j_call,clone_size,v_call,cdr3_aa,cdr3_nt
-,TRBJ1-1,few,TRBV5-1,CASSSGQYVNTEAFF,TGCGCCAGCAGCTCTGGACAGTATGTGAACACTGAAGCTTTCTTT
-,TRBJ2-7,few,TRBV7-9,CASSFLSINSYEQYF,TGTGCCAGCAGCTTCCTCAGCATTAACTCCTACGAGCAGTACTTC
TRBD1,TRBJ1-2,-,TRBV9,CASSVALYQTGRGRYGYTF,TGTGCCAGCAGCGTAGCCCTATACCAGACAGGGAGGGGGAGATATGGCTACACCTTC
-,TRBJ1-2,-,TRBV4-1,CASSRIQGPRGYTF,TGCGCCAGCAGCAGAATTCAGGGGCCTCGAGGCTACACCTTC
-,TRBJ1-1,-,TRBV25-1,CASSAPTGVTEAFF,TGTGCCAGCAGTGCACCAACAGGAGTAACTGAAGCTTTCTTT
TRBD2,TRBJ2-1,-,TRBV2,CASSRLAGEQFF,TGTGCCAGCAGTCGACTAGCGGGTGAGCAGTTCTTC
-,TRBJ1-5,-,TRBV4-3,CASSQDRGAHQPQHF,TGCGCCAGCAGCCAAGATCGGGGGGCCCATCAGCCCCAGCATTTT
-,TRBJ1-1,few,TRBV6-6,CASSYELNTEAFF,TGTGCCAGCAGTTACGAGCTGAACACTGAAGCTTTCTTT
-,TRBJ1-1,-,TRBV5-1,CASSLQLNTEAFF,TGCGCCAGCAGCTTGCAACTGAACACTGAAGCTTTCTTT
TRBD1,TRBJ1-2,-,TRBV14,CASSLSGQGNYGYTF,TGTGCCAGCAGCCTATCGGGACAGGGGAACTATGGCTACACCTTC
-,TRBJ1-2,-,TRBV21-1,CASILCQYGYTF,TGTGCCAGCATCTTATGTCAGTATGGCTACACCTTC
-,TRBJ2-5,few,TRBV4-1,CASSQVNLVAWGETQYF,TGCGCCAGCAGCCAAGTTAACCTAGTAGCGTGGGGAGAGACCCAGTACTTC
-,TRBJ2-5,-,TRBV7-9,CASSWEGGQETQYF,TGTGCCAGCAGTTGGGAAGGGGGACAAGAGACCCAGTACTTC
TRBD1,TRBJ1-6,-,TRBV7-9,CASSLGRGRSPLHF,TGTGCCAGCAGCTTAGGCAGGGGGCGATCACCCCTCCACTTT
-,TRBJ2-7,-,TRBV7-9,CASSLEGGGTYEQYF,TGTGCCAGCTCCCTGGAGGGAGGGGGCACCTACGAGCAGTACTTC
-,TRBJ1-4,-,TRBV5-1,CASSLTGGGGEKLFF,TGCGCCAGCAGCTTAACGGGGGGCGGAGGTGAAAAACTGTTTTTT
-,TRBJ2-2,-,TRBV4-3,CASSQVFGELFF,TGCGCCAGCAGCCAAGTTTTCGGGGAGCTGTTTTTT
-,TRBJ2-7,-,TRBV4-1,CASSLHLGSYEQYF,TGCGCCAGCAGCCTTCACTTAGGCTCCTACGAGCAGTACTTC
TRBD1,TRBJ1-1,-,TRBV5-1,CASSLGTGAAEAFF,TGCGCCAGCAGCCTAGGGACAGGGGCGGCTGAAGCTTTCTTT
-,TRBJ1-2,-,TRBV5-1,CASSLSDSNYGYTF,TGCGCCAGCAGCTTGTCCGACAGCAACTATGGCTACACCTTC
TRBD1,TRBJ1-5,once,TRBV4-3,CASSQEEGANQPQHF,TGCGCCAGCAGCCAAGAGGAGGGGGCTAATCAGCCCCAGCATTTT
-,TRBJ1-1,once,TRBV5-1,CASSLAPVNTEAFF,TGCGCCAGCAGCTTGGCCCCGGTGAACACTGAAGCTTTCTTT
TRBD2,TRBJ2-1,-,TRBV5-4,CASRWRGGTDNEQFF,TGTGCCAGCAGGTGGCGGGGGGGTACAGACAATGAGCAGTTCTTC
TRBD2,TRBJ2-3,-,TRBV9,CASSVNSGGGTDTQYF,TGTGCCAGCAGCGTTAATAGCGGGGGCGGCACAGATACGCAGTATTTT
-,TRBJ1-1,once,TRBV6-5,CATRQDPNTEAFF,TGTGCCACCCGACAGGACCCGAACACTGAAGCTTTCTTT
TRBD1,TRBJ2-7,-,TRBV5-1,CASSAKGGPAYEQYF,TGCGCCAGCAGCGCGAAAGGGGGCCCGGCCTACGAGCAGTACTTC
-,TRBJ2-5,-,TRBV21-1,CASSNWDRQETQYF,TGTGCCAGCAGCAATTGGGACCGCCAAGAGACCCAGTACTTC
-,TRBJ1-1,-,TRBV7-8,CASSLVPGELSGTEAFF,TGTGCCAGCAGCTTAGTACCCGGGGAGCTCTCGGGGACTGAAGCTTTCTTT
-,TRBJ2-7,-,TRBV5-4,CASSLDRAYEQYF,TGTGCCAGCAGCTTGGACAGAGCGTACGAGCAGTACTTC
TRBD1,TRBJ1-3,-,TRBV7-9,CASSSGTGGLVSGNTIYF,TGTGCCAGCAGCTCCGGGACAGGGGGCTTGGTTTCTGGAAACACCATATATTTT
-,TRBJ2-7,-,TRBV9,CASSVALSGSEDEQYF,TGTGCCAGCAGCGTAGCCTTGTCCGGGTCAGAAGACGAGCAGTACTTC
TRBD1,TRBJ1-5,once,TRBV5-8,CASSLGDRYQPQHF,TGTGCCAGCAGCTTGGGGGACAGATATCAGCCCCAGCATTTT
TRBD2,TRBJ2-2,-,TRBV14,CASSQSGGAAGELFF,TGTGCCAGCAGCCAAAGCGGGGGGGCTGCCGGGGAGCTGTTTTTT
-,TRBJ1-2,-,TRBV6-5,CASTPGSSGGYTF,TGTGCCAGCACCCCCGGGTCCAGCGGTGGCTACACCTTC
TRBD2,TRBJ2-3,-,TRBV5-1,CASQAAGGVDTQYF,TGCGCCAGCCAGGCGGCGGGGGGCGTAGATACGCAGTATTTT
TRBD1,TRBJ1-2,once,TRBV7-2,CASSLEQGVGGYTF,TGTGCCAGCAGCTTAGAGCAGGGGGTTGGTGGCTACACCTTC
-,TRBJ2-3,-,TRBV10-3,CAISVGGFTDTQYF,TGTGCCATCAGTGTTGGGGGATTCACAGATACGCAGTATTTT
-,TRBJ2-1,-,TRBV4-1,CASSQPGSSYNEQFF,TGCGCCAGCAGCCAACCGGGGAGCTCCTACAATGAGCAGTTCTTC
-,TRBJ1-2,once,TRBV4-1,CASSLNMVQGHYTF,TGCGCCAGCAGCCTAAATATGGTGCAGGGACACTACACCTTC
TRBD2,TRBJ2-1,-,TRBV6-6,CASSLGQSGGQWFF,TGTGCCAGCAGTCTGGGGCAAAGCGGGGGGCAGTGGTTCTTC
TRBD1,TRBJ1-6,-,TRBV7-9,CASSSGTAHSPLHF,TGTGCCAGCAGTTCCGGGACAGCCCATTCACCCCTCCACTTT
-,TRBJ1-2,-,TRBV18,CASSPPAGPGIGYTF,TGTGCCAGCTCACCACCCGCAGGCCCCGGGATTGGCTACACCTTC
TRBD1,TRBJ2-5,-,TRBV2,CASNRGQETQYF,TGTGCCAGCAACAGGGGGCAAGAGACCCAGTACTTC
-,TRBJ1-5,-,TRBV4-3,CASSQDAGNSNQPQHF,TGCGCCAGCAGCCAAGATGCAGGGAATAGCAATCAGCCCCAGCATTTT
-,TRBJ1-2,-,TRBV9,CASSGPLGGYTF,TGTGCCAGCAGCGGACCCTTGGGGGGCTACACCTTC